This T cell receptor (beta chain) was recorded in a study of spatial heterogeneity in lung cancer. TCRdb processed the 5' RACE reads anew with MiXCR; each CDR3 protein has one entry. The data show 20,000 to 25,000 distinct CDR3 sequences, with approximately 3% seen just once and around 28% held by the top ten. Time point in this sample: sample taken at primary tumor resection. At least ten counts were recorded for this clonotype. The material was PBMCs, obtained at surgery. This sequence originates from a female donor with early-stage non-small cell lung cancer.

DNA for the CDR3: TGTGCCAGCAGTCCCCCTGGAGGGTTTGGGAACACTGAAGCTTTCTTT. Protein: CASSPPGGFGNTEAFF. The J gene is TRBJ1-1, the V gene TRBV28; no reliable D call. The CDR3 runs 16 residues. Trimming took 5 bases from V and 1 from J, leaving 17 bases between them. Germline V gene sequence: CDR1 MDHEN, CDR2 SYDVKM.